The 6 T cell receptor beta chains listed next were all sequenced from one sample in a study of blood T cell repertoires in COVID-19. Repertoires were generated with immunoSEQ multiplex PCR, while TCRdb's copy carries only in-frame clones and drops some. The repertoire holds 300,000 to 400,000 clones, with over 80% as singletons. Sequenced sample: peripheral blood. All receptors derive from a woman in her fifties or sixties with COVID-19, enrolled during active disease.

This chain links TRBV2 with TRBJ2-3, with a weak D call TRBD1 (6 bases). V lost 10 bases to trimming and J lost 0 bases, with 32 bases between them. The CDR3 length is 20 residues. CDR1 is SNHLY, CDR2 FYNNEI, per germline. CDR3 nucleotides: TGTGCCACCACCAAACAGAGGGGGAAAACGTACGTACGTAGCACAGATACGCAGTATTTT. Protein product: CATTKQRGKTYVRSTDTQYF.

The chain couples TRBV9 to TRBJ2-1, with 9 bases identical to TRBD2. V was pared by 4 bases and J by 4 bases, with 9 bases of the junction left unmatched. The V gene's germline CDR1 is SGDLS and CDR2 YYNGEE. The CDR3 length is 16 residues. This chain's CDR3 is CASSTLAGESYNEQFF. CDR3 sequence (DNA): TGTGCCAGCAGCACCTTAGCGGGAGAGTCGTACAATGAGCAGTTCTTC.

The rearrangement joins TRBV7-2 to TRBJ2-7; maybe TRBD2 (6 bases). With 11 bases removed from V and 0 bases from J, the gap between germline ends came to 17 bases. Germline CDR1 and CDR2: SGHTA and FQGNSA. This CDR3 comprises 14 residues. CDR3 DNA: TGTGCCTCCCGGAGGGGTACCGACTCCTACGAGCAGTACTTC. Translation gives CASRRGTDSYEQYF.

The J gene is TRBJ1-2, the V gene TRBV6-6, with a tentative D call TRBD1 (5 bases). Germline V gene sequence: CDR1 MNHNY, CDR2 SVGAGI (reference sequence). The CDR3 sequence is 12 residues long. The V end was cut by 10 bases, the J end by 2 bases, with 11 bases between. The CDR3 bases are TGTGCCACGGGGGGAAGAAACTATGGCTACACCTTC. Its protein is CATGGRNYGYTF.

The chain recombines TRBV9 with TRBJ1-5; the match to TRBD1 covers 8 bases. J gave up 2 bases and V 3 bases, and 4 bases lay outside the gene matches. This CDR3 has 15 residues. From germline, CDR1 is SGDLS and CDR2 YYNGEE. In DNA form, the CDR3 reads TGTGCCAGCAGCGCGACAGGGGTACGCAATCAGCCCCAGCATTTT. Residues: CASSATGVRNQPQHF.

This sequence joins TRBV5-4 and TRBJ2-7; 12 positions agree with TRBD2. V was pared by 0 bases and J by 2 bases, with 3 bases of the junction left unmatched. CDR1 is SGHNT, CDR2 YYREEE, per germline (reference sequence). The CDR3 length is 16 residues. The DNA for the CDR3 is TGTGCCAGCAGCTTGGCCGGACTAGCGGGAACCTACGAGCAGTACTTC. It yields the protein CASSLAGLAGTYEQYF.